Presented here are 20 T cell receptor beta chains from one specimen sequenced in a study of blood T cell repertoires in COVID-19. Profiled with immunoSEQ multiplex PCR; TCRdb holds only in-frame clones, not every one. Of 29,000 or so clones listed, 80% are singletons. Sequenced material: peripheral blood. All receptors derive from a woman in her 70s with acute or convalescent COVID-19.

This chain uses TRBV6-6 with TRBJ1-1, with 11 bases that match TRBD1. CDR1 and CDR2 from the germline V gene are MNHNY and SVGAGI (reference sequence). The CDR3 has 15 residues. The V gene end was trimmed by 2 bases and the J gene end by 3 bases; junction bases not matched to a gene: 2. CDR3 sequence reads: CASSYPGQGDTEAFF. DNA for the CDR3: TGTGCCAGCAGTTACCCGGGACAGGGGGACACTGAAGCTTTCTTT.

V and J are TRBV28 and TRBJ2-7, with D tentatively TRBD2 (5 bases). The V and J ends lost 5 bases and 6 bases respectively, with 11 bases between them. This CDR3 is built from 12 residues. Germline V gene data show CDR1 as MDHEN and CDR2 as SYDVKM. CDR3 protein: CASSPPGSEQYF. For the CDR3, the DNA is TGTGCCAGCAGTCCCCCGGGGAGCGAGCAGTACTTC.

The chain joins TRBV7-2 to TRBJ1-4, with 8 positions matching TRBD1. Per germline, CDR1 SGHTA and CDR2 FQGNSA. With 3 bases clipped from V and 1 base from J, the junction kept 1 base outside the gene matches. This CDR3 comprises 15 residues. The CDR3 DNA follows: TGTGCCAGCAGCTTCGACAGGGGAACTAATGAAAAACTGTTTTTT. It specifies CASSFDRGTNEKLFF.

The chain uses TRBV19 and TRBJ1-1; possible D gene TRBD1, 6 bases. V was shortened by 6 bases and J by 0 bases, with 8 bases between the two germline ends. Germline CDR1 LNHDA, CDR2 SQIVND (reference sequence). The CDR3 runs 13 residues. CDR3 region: CASSGQLNTEAFF. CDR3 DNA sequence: TGTGCCAGTAGCGGACAGCTGAACACTGAAGCTTTCTTT.

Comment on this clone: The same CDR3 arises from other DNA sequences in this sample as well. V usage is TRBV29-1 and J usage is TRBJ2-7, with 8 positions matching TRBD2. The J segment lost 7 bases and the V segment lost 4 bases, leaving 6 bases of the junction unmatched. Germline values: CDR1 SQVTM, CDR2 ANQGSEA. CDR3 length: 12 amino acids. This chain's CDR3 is CSVGSGIGEQYF. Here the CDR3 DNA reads TGCAGCGTTGGTAGCGGGATAGGTGAGCAGTACTTC.

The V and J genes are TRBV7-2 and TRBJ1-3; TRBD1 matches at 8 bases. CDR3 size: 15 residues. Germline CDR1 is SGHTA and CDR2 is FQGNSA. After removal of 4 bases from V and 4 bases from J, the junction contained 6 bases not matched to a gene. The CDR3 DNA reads TGTGCCAGCAGCTCTCAGGGGGCGGGAGGAAACACCATATATTTT. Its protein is CASSSQGAGGNTIYF. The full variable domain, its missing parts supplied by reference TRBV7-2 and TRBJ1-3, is GAGVSQSPSNKVTEKGKDVELRCDPISGHTALYWYRQSLGQGLEFLIYFQGNSAPDKSGLPSDRFSAERTGGSVSTLTIQRTQQEDSAVYLCASSSQGAGGNTIYFGEGSWLTVV.

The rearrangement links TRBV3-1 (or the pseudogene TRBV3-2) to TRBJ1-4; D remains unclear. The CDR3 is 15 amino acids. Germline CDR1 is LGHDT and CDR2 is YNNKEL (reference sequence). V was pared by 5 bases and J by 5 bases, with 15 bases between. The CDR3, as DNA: TGTGCCAGCAGCACACGGACGGACTTGAATGAAAAACTGTTTTTT. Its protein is CASSTRTDLNEKLFF.

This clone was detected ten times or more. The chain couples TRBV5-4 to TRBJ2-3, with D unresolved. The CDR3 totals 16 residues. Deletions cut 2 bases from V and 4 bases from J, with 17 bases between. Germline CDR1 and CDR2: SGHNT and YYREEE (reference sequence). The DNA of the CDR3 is TGTGCCAGCAGCTTTCGAGCCTCTGTGAGTTCAGATACGCAGTATTTT. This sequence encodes CASSFRASVSSDTQYF.

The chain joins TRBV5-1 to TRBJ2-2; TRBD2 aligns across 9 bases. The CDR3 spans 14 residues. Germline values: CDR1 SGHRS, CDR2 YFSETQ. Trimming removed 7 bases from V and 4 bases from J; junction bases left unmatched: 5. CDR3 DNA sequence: TGCGCCAGCTTAGCGGGGGCCGGCACCGGGGAGCTGTTTTTT. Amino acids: CASLAGAGTGELFF.

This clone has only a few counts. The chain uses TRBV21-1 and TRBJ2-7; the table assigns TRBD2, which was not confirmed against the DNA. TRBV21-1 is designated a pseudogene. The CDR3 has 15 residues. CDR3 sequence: CASSKGVKGGNEQYF. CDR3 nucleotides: TGTGCCAGCAGCAAAGGAGTCAAAGGAGGGAACGAGCAGTACTTC.

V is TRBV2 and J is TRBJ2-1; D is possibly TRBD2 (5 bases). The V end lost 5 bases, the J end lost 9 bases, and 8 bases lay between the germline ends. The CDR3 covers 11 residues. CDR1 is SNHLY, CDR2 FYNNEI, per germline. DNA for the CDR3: TGTGCCAGCAGTATGAGGGCTGAGCAGTTCTTC. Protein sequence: CASSMRAEQFF.

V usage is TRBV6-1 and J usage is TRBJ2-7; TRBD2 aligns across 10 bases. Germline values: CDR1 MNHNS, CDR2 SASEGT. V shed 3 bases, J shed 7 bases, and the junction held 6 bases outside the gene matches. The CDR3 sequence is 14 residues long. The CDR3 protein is CASSEASGRGEQYF. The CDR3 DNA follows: TGTGCCAGCAGTGAGGCTAGCGGGAGAGGGGAGCAGTACTTC.

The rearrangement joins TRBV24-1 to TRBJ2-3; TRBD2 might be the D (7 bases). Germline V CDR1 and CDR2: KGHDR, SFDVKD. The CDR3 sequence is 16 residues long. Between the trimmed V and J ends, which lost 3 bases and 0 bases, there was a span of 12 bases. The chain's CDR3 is CATSDRGEGSTDTQYF. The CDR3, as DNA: TGTGCCACCAGTGATAGGGGGGAGGGAAGCACAGATACGCAGTATTTT.

The CDR3 DNA sequence: TGTGCCAGCAGCGGGACATCCGAACCCGGGGGGGCTTTCTTT. It specifies CASSGTSEPGGAFF. The chain combines TRBV25-1 with TRBJ1-1; TRBD1 might be the D (6 bases). Trimming pared 6 bases from V and 11 bases from J, leaving 22 bases between. Per the germline V gene, CDR1 is MGHDK and CDR2 is SYGVNS. The CDR3 has 14 residues.

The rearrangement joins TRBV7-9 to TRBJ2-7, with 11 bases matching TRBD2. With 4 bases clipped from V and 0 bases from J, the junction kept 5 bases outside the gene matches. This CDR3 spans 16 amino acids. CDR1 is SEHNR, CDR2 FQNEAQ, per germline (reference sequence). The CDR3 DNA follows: TGTGCCAGCAGCTCCCGTACTAGCGGGAGCTCCTACGAGCAGTACTTC. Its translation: CASSSRTSGSSYEQYF.

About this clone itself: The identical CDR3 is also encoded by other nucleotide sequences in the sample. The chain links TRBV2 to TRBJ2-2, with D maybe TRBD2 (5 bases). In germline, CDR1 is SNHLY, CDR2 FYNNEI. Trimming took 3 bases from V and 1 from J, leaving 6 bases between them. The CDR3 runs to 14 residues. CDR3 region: CASSEGRNTGELFF. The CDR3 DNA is TGTGCCAGCAGTGAGGGGAGGAACACCGGGGAGCTGTTTTTT.

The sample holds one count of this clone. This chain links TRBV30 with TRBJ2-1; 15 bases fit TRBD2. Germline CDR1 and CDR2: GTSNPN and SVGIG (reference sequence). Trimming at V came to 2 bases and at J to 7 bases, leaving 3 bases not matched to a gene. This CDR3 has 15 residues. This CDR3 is CAWSWTSGRGNEQFF. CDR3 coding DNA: TGTGCCTGGAGTTGGACTAGCGGGAGGGGGAATGAGCAGTTCTTC.

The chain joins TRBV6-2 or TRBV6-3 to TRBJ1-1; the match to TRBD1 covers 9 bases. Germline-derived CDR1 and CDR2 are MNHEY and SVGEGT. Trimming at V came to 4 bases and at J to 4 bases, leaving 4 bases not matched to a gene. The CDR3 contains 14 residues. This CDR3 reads CASSWTGASTEAFF. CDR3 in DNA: TGTGCCAGCAGTTGGACAGGGGCGAGCACTGAAGCTTTCTTT.

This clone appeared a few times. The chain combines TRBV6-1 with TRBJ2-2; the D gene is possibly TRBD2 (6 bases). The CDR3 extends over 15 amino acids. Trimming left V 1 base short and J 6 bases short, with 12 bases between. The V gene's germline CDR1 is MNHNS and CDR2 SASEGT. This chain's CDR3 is CASSEGTTRPGELFF. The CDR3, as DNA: TGTGCCAGCAGTGAAGGGACTACGAGGCCCGGGGAGCTGTTTTTT.

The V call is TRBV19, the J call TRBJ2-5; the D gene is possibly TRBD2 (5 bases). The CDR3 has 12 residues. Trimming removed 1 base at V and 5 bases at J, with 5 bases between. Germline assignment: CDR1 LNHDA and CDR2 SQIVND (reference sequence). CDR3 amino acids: CASSIGGETQYF. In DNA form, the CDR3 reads TGTGCCAGTAGTATAGGAGGGGAGACCCAGTACTTC.